The rows below give T cell receptor beta chains drawn from one sample of a study of beta chain features in type 1 diabetes. Clones were sequenced by immunoSEQ multiplex PCR, and TCRdb holds only the in-frame ones, with some missing. Of roughly 140,000 clones in the sample, around 10% were seen once. Sequencing used central memory CD4+ T cells from blood. The receptors were sampled from a man aged 25 to 40 with type 1 diabetes. The CDR3 runs from the conserved cysteine through the conserved F or W. Each record gives: J gene, clone size, V gene, D gene, CDR3 protein, CDR3 DNA. A D gene is named only where the DNA matches it firmly. The listing skips clone size in some rows; elsewhere it reads once, few, many or a size class.

j_gene: TRBJ2-7; abundance: -; v_gene: TRBV23-1; d_gene: -; CDR3aa: CASRGINPCPTRHAPTYEQYF; CDR3nt: TGCGCCAGCAGGGGCATCAATCCGTGCCCTACGAGACACGCACCTACCTACGAGCAGTACTTC
j_gene: TRBJ1-2; abundance: few; v_gene: TRBV28; d_gene: -; CDR3aa: CASSLSEGSGYTF; CDR3nt: TGTGCCAGCAGTTTATCGGAGGGTTCGGGCTACACCTTC
j_gene: TRBJ2-7; abundance: few; v_gene: TRBV9; d_gene: -; CDR3aa: CASSVDAGSWYEQYF; CDR3nt: TGTGCCAGCAGCGTAGATGCGGGATCCTGGTACGAGCAGTACTTC
j_gene: TRBJ2-5; abundance: few; v_gene: TRBV7-3; d_gene: -; CDR3aa: CASSSGVLETQYF; CDR3nt: TGTGCCAGCAGCTCTGGAGTGTTGGAGACCCAGTACTTC
j_gene: TRBJ2-3; abundance: -; v_gene: TRBV29-1; d_gene: TRBD2; CDR3aa: CSADKRDTDTQYF; CDR3nt: TGCAGCGCCGACAAGCGGGACACAGATACGCAGTATTTT
j_gene: TRBJ1-2; abundance: few; v_gene: TRBV29-1; d_gene: -; CDR3aa: CSVGEGEGYTF; CDR3nt: TGCAGCGTTGGGGAGGGGGAAGGCTACACCTTC
j_gene: TRBJ2-2; abundance: -; v_gene: TRBV19; d_gene: TRBD2; CDR3aa: CASRAGGDTGELFF; CDR3nt: TGTGCCAGTCGAGCGGGAGGCGACACCGGGGAGCTGTTTTTT
j_gene: TRBJ1-5; abundance: -; v_gene: TRBV27; d_gene: TRBD1; CDR3aa: CASSQSRQGERQPQHF; CDR3nt: TGTGCCAGCAGCCAATCACGACAGGGGGAACGTCAGCCCCAGCATTTT
j_gene: TRBJ2-3; abundance: -; v_gene: TRBV5-4; d_gene: TRBD2; CDR3aa: CASSRSEREGRYTQYF; CDR3nt: TGTGCCAGCAGCCGATCCGAGCGGGAGGGCCGATATACGCAGTATTTT
j_gene: TRBJ2-6; abundance: -; v_gene: TRBV30; d_gene: -; CDR3aa: CAWSLGQGWSGANVLTF; CDR3nt: TGTGCCTGGAGTTTGGGGCAAGGATGGTCTGGGGCCAACGTCCTGACTTTC
j_gene: TRBJ2-3; abundance: few; v_gene: TRBV11-3; d_gene: TRBD2; CDR3aa: CASSAGLAGSTDTQYF; CDR3nt: TGTGCCAGCAGCGCGGGACTAGCGGGAAGCACAGATACGCAGTATTTT
j_gene: TRBJ2-1; abundance: -; v_gene: TRBV5-6; d_gene: TRBD2; CDR3aa: CASSLGLAGAEQFF; CDR3nt: TGTGCCAGCAGCTTGGGACTAGCGGGAGCTGAGCAGTTCTTC
j_gene: TRBJ1-3; abundance: few; v_gene: TRBV30; d_gene: -; CDR3aa: CAWSEGVLSGNTIYF; CDR3nt: TGTGCCTGGAGTGAAGGGGTCCTCTCTGGAAACACCATATATTTT
j_gene: TRBJ2-7; abundance: few; v_gene: TRBV6-6; d_gene: TRBD2; CDR3aa: CASSHGTSGYEQYF; CDR3nt: TGTGCCAGCAGTCACGGGACTAGCGGTTACGAGCAGTACTTC
j_gene: TRBJ2-7; abundance: few; v_gene: TRBV4-3; d_gene: -; CDR3aa: CASSPRRSYEQYF; CDR3nt: TGCGCCAGCAGCCCTAGGAGGTCCTACGAGCAGTACTTC
j_gene: TRBJ2-7; abundance: -; v_gene: TRBV18; d_gene: TRBD2; CDR3aa: CASSPRASGRYEQYF; CDR3nt: TGTGCCAGCTCACCACGGGCTAGCGGGAGGTACGAGCAGTACTTC
j_gene: TRBJ2-6; abundance: few; v_gene: TRBV4-3; d_gene: TRBD1; CDR3aa: CASSQAVGTGGSGANVLTF; CDR3nt: TGCGCCAGCAGCCAAGCTGTCGGGACAGGGGGCTCTGGGGCCAACGTCCTGACTTTC
j_gene: TRBJ1-5; abundance: few; v_gene: TRBV2; d_gene: -; CDR3aa: CASRKDSNQPQHF; CDR3nt: TGTGCCAGCAGAAAGGACAGTAATCAGCCCCAGCATTTT
j_gene: TRBJ1-2; abundance: -; v_gene: TRBV25-1; d_gene: TRBD1; CDR3aa: CASSGDRDGYTF; CDR3nt: TGTGCCAGCAGTGGGGACAGGGATGGCTACACCTTC
j_gene: TRBJ1-1; abundance: few; v_gene: TRBV9; d_gene: -; CDR3aa: CASSVGTQMNTEAFF; CDR3nt: TGTGCCAGCAGCGTCGGGACTCAGATGAACACTGAAGCTTTCTTT
j_gene: TRBJ2-4; abundance: few; v_gene: TRBV7-8; d_gene: -; CDR3aa: CASSLGGHAGANIQYF; CDR3nt: TGTGCCAGCAGCTTAGGAGGGCACGCGGGTGCAAACATTCAGTACTTC
j_gene: TRBJ2-7; abundance: few; v_gene: TRBV2; d_gene: TRBD1; CDR3aa: CASSQGQGWF; CDR3nt: TGTGCCAGCAGCCAAGGACAGGGCTGGTTC
j_gene: TRBJ2-5; abundance: few; v_gene: TRBV18; d_gene: TRBD1; CDR3aa: CASSATGTQETQYF; CDR3nt: TGTGCCAGCTCGGCGACAGGGACACAAGAGACCCAGTACTTC
j_gene: TRBJ2-7; abundance: -; v_gene: TRBV13; d_gene: TRBD1; CDR3aa: CASSRQGHREQYF; CDR3nt: TGTGCCAGCAGCCGACAGGGGCATAGGGAGCAGTACTTC
j_gene: TRBJ2-3; abundance: few; v_gene: TRBV11-2; d_gene: TRBD2; CDR3aa: CASGGAGGADTQYF; CDR3nt: TGTGCCAGTGGAGGAGCGGGAGGGGCAGATACGCAGTATTTT
j_gene: TRBJ2-1; abundance: few; v_gene: TRBV10-3; d_gene: -; CDR3aa: CAISGQAGGGEQFF; CDR3nt: TGTGCCATCAGTGGGCAAGCGGGCGGCGGGGAGCAGTTCTTC
j_gene: TRBJ2-1; abundance: -; v_gene: TRBV11-2; d_gene: TRBD2; CDR3aa: CASSLALAGGYNEQFF; CDR3nt: TGTGCCAGCAGCTTAGCCCTAGCGGGAGGTTACAATGAGCAGTTCTTC
j_gene: TRBJ2-7; abundance: -; v_gene: TRBV7-2; d_gene: -; CDR3aa: CASSPQSYEQYF; CDR3nt: TGTGCCAGCAGCCCTCAGTCCTACGAGCAGTACTTC
j_gene: TRBJ2-2; abundance: -; v_gene: TRBV19; d_gene: TRBD1; CDR3aa: CASNNGQGAAGELFF; CDR3nt: TGTGCCAGTAACAACGGACAGGGGGCGGCCGGGGAGCTGTTTTTT
j_gene: TRBJ2-5; abundance: few; v_gene: TRBV7-2; d_gene: -; CDR3aa: CASSPRITETQYF; CDR3nt: TGTGCCAGCAGCCCCAGAATAACAGAGACCCAGTACTTC
j_gene: TRBJ1-1; abundance: few; v_gene: TRBV18; d_gene: TRBD1; CDR3aa: CASSPGADRETEAFF; CDR3nt: TGTGCCAGCTCACCAGGAGCTGACAGGGAAACTGAAGCTTTCTTT
j_gene: TRBJ2-3; abundance: -; v_gene: TRBV4-2; d_gene: TRBD2; CDR3aa: CASSLSGRASDTQYF; CDR3nt: TGTGCCAGCAGCCTGAGCGGGAGGGCCTCAGATACGCAGTATTTT
j_gene: TRBJ1-1; abundance: few; v_gene: TRBV28; d_gene: TRBD1; CDR3aa: CASRHGTGSTEAFF; CDR3nt: TGTGCCAGCAGACACGGGACAGGGAGCACTGAAGCTTTCTTT
j_gene: TRBJ2-1; abundance: few; v_gene: TRBV11-2; d_gene: TRBD1; CDR3aa: CASSSHKGDRDGEQFF; CDR3nt: TGTGCCAGCAGCTCTCATAAAGGGGACAGGGACGGTGAGCAGTTCTTC
j_gene: TRBJ1-2; abundance: few; v_gene: TRBV9; d_gene: TRBD1; CDR3aa: CASTYPGQGASVTF; CDR3nt: TGTGCCAGTACATACCCCGGACAGGGAGCTTCTGTTACCTTC
j_gene: TRBJ2-1; abundance: -; v_gene: TRBV11-2; d_gene: -; CDR3aa: CASSLRGGLAQEQFF; CDR3nt: TGTGCCAGCAGCTTAAGGGGGGGGCTAGCCCAGGAGCAGTTCTTC
j_gene: TRBJ2-5; abundance: -; v_gene: TRBV6-1; d_gene: -; CDR3aa: CASSAAHPQGPGETQYF; CDR3nt: TGTGCCAGCAGTGCCGCGCATCCTCAGGGGCCTGGGGAGACCCAGTACTTC
j_gene: TRBJ1-5; abundance: many; v_gene: TRBV23-1; d_gene: TRBD1; CDR3aa: CASSQSRTGGSGNQPQHF; CDR3nt: TGCGCCAGCAGTCAATCGAGGACAGGGGGGAGTGGCAATCAGCCCCAGCATTTT
j_gene: TRBJ2-1; abundance: -; v_gene: TRBV28; d_gene: TRBD2; CDR3aa: CASLSRASGRPNEQFF; CDR3nt: TGTGCCAGCCTATCCCGTGCTAGCGGTCGACCCAATGAGCAGTTCTTC
j_gene: TRBJ2-3; abundance: -; v_gene: TRBV28; d_gene: -; CDR3aa: CATGRADTQYF; CDR3nt: TGTGCCACCGGGAGAGCAGATACGCAGTATTTT
j_gene: TRBJ2-3; abundance: few; v_gene: TRBV27; d_gene: TRBD1; CDR3aa: CASSLRQGDTDTQYF; CDR3nt: TGTGCCAGCAGTTTACGACAGGGGGACACAGATACGCAGTATTTT
j_gene: TRBJ2-3; abundance: few; v_gene: TRBV7-3; d_gene: TRBD2; CDR3aa: CASSPQAGTTDTQYF; CDR3nt: TGTGCCAGCAGCCCCCAAGCGGGAACCACAGATACGCAGTATTTT
j_gene: TRBJ2-1; abundance: -; v_gene: TRBV25-1; d_gene: -; CDR3aa: CASSEVFRLNEQFF; CDR3nt: TGTGCCAGCAGTGAAGTATTCAGACTCAATGAGCAGTTCTTC
j_gene: TRBJ2-7; abundance: few; v_gene: TRBV7-9; d_gene: -; CDR3aa: CASTQGGRGDEQYF; CDR3nt: TGTGCCAGCACCCAAGGGGGTAGGGGCGACGAGCAGTACTTC
j_gene: TRBJ2-4; abundance: -; v_gene: TRBV5-1; d_gene: -; CDR3aa: CASSLGDLLAKNIQYF; CDR3nt: TGCGCCAGCAGCTTAGGGGACTTACTAGCCAAAAACATTCAGTACTTC
j_gene: TRBJ2-1; abundance: -; v_gene: TRBV28; d_gene: TRBD1; CDR3aa: CASSLGTGVMFF; CDR3nt: TGTGCCAGCAGTTTAGGGACAGGGGTCATGTTCTTC
j_gene: TRBJ2-7; abundance: -; v_gene: TRBV28; d_gene: TRBD2; CDR3aa: CASSSSLRLAVTGEQYF; CDR3nt: TGTGCCAGCAGTTCCTCCCTCCGACTAGCGGTTACAGGGGAGCAGTACTTC
j_gene: TRBJ1-5; abundance: few; v_gene: TRBV23-1; d_gene: TRBD1; CDR3aa: CASPGQGVYQPQHF; CDR3nt: TGCGCCAGCCCGGGACAGGGAGTTTATCAGCCCCAGCATTTT
j_gene: TRBJ2-3; abundance: -; v_gene: TRBV7-7; d_gene: -; CDR3aa: CASSLNSYTDTQYF; CDR3nt: TGTGCCAGCAGCTTGAACAGTTACACAGATACGCAGTATTTT
j_gene: TRBJ1-2; abundance: few; v_gene: TRBV7-2; d_gene: -; CDR3aa: CASSLGVGTAGGYTF; CDR3nt: TGTGCCAGCAGCTTAGGGGTAGGGACGGCGGGAGGCTACACCTTC
j_gene: TRBJ2-7; abundance: -; v_gene: TRBV5-4; d_gene: TRBD2; CDR3aa: CASSLLSAGGKSYEQYF; CDR3nt: TGTGCCAGCAGCTTGTTGTCGGCGGGAGGGAAATCCTACGAGCAGTACTTC
j_gene: TRBJ2-1; abundance: -; v_gene: TRBV10-3; d_gene: -; CDR3aa: CAISGLEGNEQFF; CDR3nt: TGTGCCATCAGTGGACTGGAGGGGAATGAGCAGTTCTTC
j_gene: TRBJ2-1; abundance: few; v_gene: TRBV7-3; d_gene: TRBD2; CDR3aa: CASGREGYNEQFF; CDR3nt: TGTGCCAGCGGGAGGGAAGGATACAATGAGCAGTTCTTC
j_gene: TRBJ1-1; abundance: -; v_gene: TRBV7-6; d_gene: -; CDR3aa: CASSLDPPPGGTEAFF; CDR3nt: TGTGCCAGCAGCTTAGACCCCCCCCCGGGAGGGACTGAAGCTTTCTTT